This TCR beta chain appears in the sequencing data of a study of T cells in localized non-small cell lung cancer. Libraries were prepared by immunoSEQ multiplex PCR; TCRdb keeps only in-frame clonotypes and omits some of them. In the table there are more than 900 clones, around 21% of which are singletons. Notes on the study in general: Sequencing was restricted to one tumor region; therefore, heterogeneity remains possible. Appearance in adjacent lung was seen for a median around 61 of the top 100 tumor clones.

After removal of 6 bases from V and 2 bases from J, the junction contained 8 bases not matched to a gene. Germline values: CDR1 SGHNT, CDR2 YENEEA. The CDR3 runs to 15 residues. Concerning this clone: The antigen is undetermined.

Sequencing was performed on normal lung tissue next to the tumor, taken before any cancer treatment. This TCR derives from a woman aged 40-70 years with stage I lung adenocarcinoma. The chain carries TRBV11-3 and TRBJ2-3, with 7 bases that match TRBD1. The CDR3: CASRSSGTVTDTQYF. DNA of the CDR3: TGTGCCAGCAGGTCCTCCGGGACAGTCACAGATACGCAGTATTTT.